This TCR beta chain derives from a study of CD8 T cells in ankylosing spondylitis. This clonotype was detected many times. The antigen is undetermined. Points from the study as a whole: Clones tied to disease were said to be significantly enriched in matched ankylosing spondylitis synovial fluid. The disease-linked clones had a CD8+ phenotype and low blood frequencies.

The CDR3 runs 11 residues. V dropped 3 bases and J dropped 4 bases, with 4 bases sitting between them. Germline CDR1 DFQATT, CDR2 SNEGSKA (reference sequence). TCRdb redid the calling of the 5' RACE reads with MiXCR, one entry per CDR3 protein. The repertoire holds 200,000 to 250,000 distinct CDR3 sequences, with 20% to 30% as singletons. This receptor was identified in a male donor with ankylosing spondylitis or in good health (not recorded which). The sample taken for sequencing was blood, either unsorted or a sorted T cell fraction (not recorded which). The V call is TRBV20-1, the J call TRBJ2-1, with D uncertain. This CDR3 is CSASGYNEQFF. The CDR3 bases are TGCAGTGCTAGCGGGTACAATGAGCAGTTCTTC.